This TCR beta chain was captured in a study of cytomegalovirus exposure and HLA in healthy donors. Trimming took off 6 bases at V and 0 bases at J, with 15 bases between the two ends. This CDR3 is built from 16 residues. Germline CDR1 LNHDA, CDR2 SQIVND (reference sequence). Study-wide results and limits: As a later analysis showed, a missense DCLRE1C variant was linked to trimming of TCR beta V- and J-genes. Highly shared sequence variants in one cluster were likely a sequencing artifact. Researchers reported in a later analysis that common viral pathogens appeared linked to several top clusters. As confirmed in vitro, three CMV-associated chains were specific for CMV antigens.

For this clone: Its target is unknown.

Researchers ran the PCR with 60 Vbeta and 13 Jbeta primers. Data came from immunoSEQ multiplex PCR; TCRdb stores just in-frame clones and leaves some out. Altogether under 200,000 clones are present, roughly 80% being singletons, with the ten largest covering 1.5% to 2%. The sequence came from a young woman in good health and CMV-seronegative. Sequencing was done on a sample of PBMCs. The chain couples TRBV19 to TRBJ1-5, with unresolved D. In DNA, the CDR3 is TGTGCCAGTAGCCTCGAAGCACCTCCTAGCAATCAGCCCCAGCATTTT. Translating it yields CASSLEAPPSNQPQHF.